The source of this T cell receptor (beta chain) is a study of beta chain features in type 1 diabetes. CDR1 SGHTA and CDR2 FQGNSA come from the germline V gene. Trimming at V came to 2 bases and at J to 12 bases, leaving 14 bases not matched to a gene. This CDR3 is 15 amino acids long. Points from the study as a whole: For Type 1 diabetes patients, all four CD4+ subsets carried TCRB CDR3s that were moderately but significantly shorter.

The entirety of the isolated RNA underwent reverse transcription, so expressed TCRB transcripts were sequenced. Measured with immunoSEQ multiplex PCR; TCRdb has only the in-frame clones, and not every one. Of roughly 220,000 clones listed, 16% are singletons. With respect to this clone: As yet, its antigen is unknown.

This chain links TRBV7-2 with TRBJ2-7; 9 bases map to TRBD2. Sequenced input: naive CD4+ T cells from blood. This sequence was found in a young man with type 1 diabetes. The CDR3 region is CASSLNVAGEGSVYF. CDR3 in DNA: TGTGCCAGCAGCTTAAACGTAGCGGGAGAGGGTTCGGTGTACTTC.